These T cell receptor beta chains were read from a single sample in a study of human T cells and chemical hapten exposure. TCRdb reanalysed the RACE reads using MiXCR and keeps one entry per CDR3 protein. The table records under 200,000 distinct CDR3 sequences, 28% of them present only once. Sequenced material: whole blood, taken in connection with sensitization to the hapten diphenylcyclopropenone (DPC). The receptors derive from a woman younger than 30 with alopecia areata. Some clones in this sample may be carry-over from other donors' samples. The CDR3 runs from the conserved cysteine through the conserved F or W. Each record gives: clone size, J gene, D gene, V gene, CDR3 protein, CDR3 DNA. D genes are given only for firm matches. Some rows have no size entry. The others give once, few or many, or a class for an expanded clone.

clone_size: -
j_call: TRBJ2-7
d_call: TRBD1
v_call: TRBV20-1
cdr3_aa: CSAISGQREDYEQYF
cdr3_nt: TGCAGTGCTATTTCGGGACAGAGAGAGGACTACGAGCAGTACTTC

clone_size: few
j_call: TRBJ2-7
d_call: -
v_call: TRBV24-1
cdr3_aa: CATSDGAHYEQYF
cdr3_nt: TGTGCCACCAGTGATGGGGCCCACTACGAGCAGTACTTC

clone_size: -
j_call: TRBJ2-3
d_call: TRBD1
v_call: TRBV10-2
cdr3_aa: CASSTGGTDTQYF
cdr3_nt: TGCGCCAGCAGTACAGGGGGGACAGATACGCAGTATTTT

clone_size: -
j_call: TRBJ1-4
d_call: -
v_call: TRBV5-6
cdr3_aa: CASSYRANEKLFF
cdr3_nt: TGTGCCAGCAGCTACAGGGCTAATGAAAAACTGTTTTTT

clone_size: -
j_call: TRBJ2-7
d_call: -
v_call: TRBV9
cdr3_aa: CASSGGLIPYEQYF
cdr3_nt: TGTGCCAGCAGCGGCGGACTGATCCCCTACGAGCAGTACTTC

clone_size: few
j_call: TRBJ1-1
d_call: -
v_call: TRBV27
cdr3_aa: CASSFYKNTEAFF
cdr3_nt: TGTGCCAGCAGCTTCTACAAGAACACTGAAGCTTTCTTT

clone_size: few
j_call: TRBJ2-7
d_call: TRBD2
v_call: TRBV4-3
cdr3_aa: CASSISGDSYEQYF
cdr3_nt: TGCGCCAGCAGCATTAGCGGGGACTCCTACGAGCAGTACTTC

clone_size: few
j_call: TRBJ1-6
d_call: -
v_call: TRBV5-1
cdr3_aa: CASSLLPYEDSPLHF
cdr3_nt: TGCGCCAGCAGCTTGCTCCCTTATGAGGACTCACCCCTCCACTTT

clone_size: -
j_call: TRBJ1-1
d_call: -
v_call: TRBV5-1
cdr3_aa: CASSLVTGEAFF
cdr3_nt: TGCGCCAGCAGCTTAGTAACTGGTGAAGCTTTCTTT

clone_size: few
j_call: TRBJ1-1
d_call: -
v_call: TRBV6-2/TRBV6-3
cdr3_aa: CASSPLNTEAFF
cdr3_nt: TGTGCCAGCAGCCCGCTGAACACTGAAGCTTTCTTT

clone_size: -
j_call: TRBJ1-5
d_call: TRBD1
v_call: TRBV20-1
cdr3_aa: CSARETGSNQPQHF
cdr3_nt: TGCAGTGCTAGGGAGACAGGGAGCAATCAGCCCCAGCATTTT

clone_size: few
j_call: TRBJ2-3
d_call: -
v_call: TRBV4-1
cdr3_aa: CASSQVLSTDTQYF
cdr3_nt: TGCGCCAGCAGCCAAGTTCTGTCAACAGATACGCAGTATTTT

clone_size: few
j_call: TRBJ2-5
d_call: TRBD1
v_call: TRBV6-6
cdr3_aa: CASSYFDRGLETQYF
cdr3_nt: TGTGCCAGCAGTTACTTCGACAGGGGGCTAGAGACCCAGTACTTC

clone_size: -
j_call: TRBJ2-7
d_call: -
v_call: TRBV29-1
cdr3_aa: CSVEVVRTYEQYF
cdr3_nt: TGCAGCGTTGAAGTTGTGAGGACCTACGAGCAGTACTTC

clone_size: few
j_call: TRBJ2-1
d_call: TRBD2
v_call: TRBV6-4
cdr3_aa: CASSDSGTSLDEQFF
cdr3_nt: TGTGCCAGCAGTGACTCTGGGACTAGCTTGGATGAGCAGTTCTTC

clone_size: -
j_call: TRBJ1-1
d_call: -
v_call: TRBV20-1
cdr3_aa: CSESPQGNTEAFF
cdr3_nt: TGCAGTGAGTCCCCGCAAGGGAACACTGAAGCTTTCTTT

clone_size: few
j_call: TRBJ1-1
d_call: TRBD1
v_call: TRBV10-3
cdr3_aa: CAISGQANTEAFF
cdr3_nt: TGTGCCATCAGCGGACAGGCGAACACTGAAGCTTTCTTT

clone_size: once
j_call: TRBJ1-3
d_call: -
v_call: TRBV4-3
cdr3_aa: CASSQDDISGNTIYF
cdr3_nt: TGCGCCAGCAGCCAAGACGACATCTCTGGAAACACCATATATTTT